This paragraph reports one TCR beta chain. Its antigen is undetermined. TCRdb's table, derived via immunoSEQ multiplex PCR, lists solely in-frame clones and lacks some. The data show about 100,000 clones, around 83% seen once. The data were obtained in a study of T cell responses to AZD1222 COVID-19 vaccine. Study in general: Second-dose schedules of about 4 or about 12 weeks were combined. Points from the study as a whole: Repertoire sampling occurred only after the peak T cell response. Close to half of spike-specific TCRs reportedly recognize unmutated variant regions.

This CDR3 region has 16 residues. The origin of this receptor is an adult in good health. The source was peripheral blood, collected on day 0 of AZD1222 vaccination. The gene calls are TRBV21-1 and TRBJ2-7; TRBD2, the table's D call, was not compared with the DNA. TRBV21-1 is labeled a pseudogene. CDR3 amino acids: CASSKGLAGDSNEQYF. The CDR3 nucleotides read TGTGCCAGCAGCAAAGGACTAGCGGGCGACTCCAACGAGCAGTACTTC.